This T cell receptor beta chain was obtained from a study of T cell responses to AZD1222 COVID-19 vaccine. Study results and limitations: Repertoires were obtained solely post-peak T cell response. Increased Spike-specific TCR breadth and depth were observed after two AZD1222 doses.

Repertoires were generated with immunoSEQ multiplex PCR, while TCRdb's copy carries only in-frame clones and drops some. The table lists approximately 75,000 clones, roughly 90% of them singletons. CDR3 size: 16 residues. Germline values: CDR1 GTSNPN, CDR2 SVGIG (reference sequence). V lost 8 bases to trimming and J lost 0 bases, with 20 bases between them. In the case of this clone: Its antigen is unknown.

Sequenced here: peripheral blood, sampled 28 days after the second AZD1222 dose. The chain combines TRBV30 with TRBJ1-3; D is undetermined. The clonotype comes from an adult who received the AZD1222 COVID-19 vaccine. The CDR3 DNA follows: TGTGCCACTGACTACCGGGCCGCCAGCTCTGGAAACACCATATATTTT. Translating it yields CATDYRAASSGNTIYF.